This T cell receptor (beta chain) was profiled in a study of blood T cells in healthy people across ages. Study-level points and caveats: Naive T cell percentage by flow cytometry tracked strongly with beta diversity. Relative to aged donors, long-lived donors carried more naive CD4+ cells and displayed higher diversity.

PCR was performed a second time for about 7 to 11 cycles using a sample-barcoded 5' primer and a J-beta primer mix. Samples each returned at least 3 million CDR3-containing paired-end reads. TCRdb analysed the 5' RACE reads with MiXCR anew, one entry per CDR3 protein. The sample has some 1.5 million distinct CDR3 sequences; 28% are singletons. The CDR3 extends over 14 amino acids. Germline assignment: CDR1 SQVTM and CDR2 ANQGSEA. V lost 6 bases and J lost 1; bases outside the gene matches: 4. Each donor was a healthy Caucasian individual from Russia, aged roughly 6 to 90. The table lists this clonotype with a few counts. The antigen remains undetermined.

The V gene is TRBV29-1, the J gene TRBJ2-7; 12 bases line up with TRBD2. The sequencing sample was made of blood. The clonotype was recovered from a young woman in good health. CDR3 residues: CSVKTSGSSYEQYF. DNA for the CDR3: TGCAGCGTGAAGACTAGCGGGAGTTCCTACGAGCAGTACTTC.